The TCR beta chain under discussion was sequenced for a study of T cells in Graves' hyperthyroidism and ophthalmopathy. This clonotype was seen more than once but under ten times. Authors of the study amplified TCR beta CDR3 regions from RNA transcripts. HTBI primers were used for first-round RT-PCR of the TCR CDR3. A single record per CDR3 protein comes from TCRdb applying MiXCR to the multiplex PCR reads. The sample yields 650,000 to 750,000 distinct CDR3 sequences, less than 15% seen once. Germline V gene lookup returns CDR1 MNHEY and CDR2 SMNVEV (reference sequence). The CDR3 has 16 residues. Trimming removed 4 bases at V and 0 bases at J, with 10 bases between.

The clonotype originates from a woman aged 18 to 35 with Graves' hyperthyroidism. The specimen sequenced was blood. The V and J genes are TRBV27 and TRBJ2-6; D remains ambiguous. CDR3: CASSYSGFSGANVLTF. Here the CDR3 DNA reads TGTGCCAGCAGTTATTCGGGTTTCTCTGGGGCCAACGTCCTGACTTTC.